This entry is about one T cell receptor beta chain. This specimen belongs to a study of control samples from healthy donors and cancer patients. Trimming left V 4 bases short and J 0 bases short, with 1 base between. This CDR3 region has 12 residues. Sequencing used immunoSEQ multiplex PCR; TCRdb keeps in-frame clones, though not all of them. The sample records 130,000 to 150,000 clones, about nine tenths being singletons. V and J are TRBV12-3 or TRBV12-4 and TRBJ1-5; no clear D gene. The clonotype comes from a man aged 25 to 45 in good health. Sequenced input: blood. CDR3 bases: TGTGCCAGCAGTTATAGCAATCAGCCCCAGCATTTT. The encoded protein is CASSYSNQPQHF.